A single sample gave rise to the 9 T cell receptor beta chains below, sequenced in a study of shared clonotypes between healthy human individuals. Naive CD8 cells comprised CD45RO-negative, CCR7-positively selected cells, excluding terminally differentiated effector memory CD45RA+ cells. Clones were sequenced by immunoSEQ multiplex PCR, and TCRdb holds only the in-frame ones, with some missing. The sample lists around 2.1 million clones, roughly 91% occurring once. Sequences were obtained from naive CD8+ T cells from PBMCs. Receptor source: a man between 18 and 29 years old in good health. Some clones in this sample may be carry-over from other donors' samples.

The chain recombines TRBV4-1 with TRBJ1-2; D is unclear. The V gene's germline CDR1 is MGHRA and CDR2 YSYEKL. The CDR3 extends over 16 amino acids. Trimming shortened V by 0 bases and J by 3 bases, and 14 bases separated the two germline ends. In DNA form, the CDR3 reads TGCGCCAGCAGCCAAGAGTCGGAGGGTATAGACTATGGCTACACCTTC. Its translation: CASSQESEGIDYGYTF.

The chain uses TRBV27 and TRBJ1-2; no clear D. CDR1 is MNHEY and CDR2 is SMNVEV in the germline V gene (reference sequence). The CDR3 totals 13 residues. With 5 bases removed from V and 4 bases from J, the gap between germline ends came to 11 bases. The CDR3 reads CASSHATSYGYTF. The CDR3 nucleotides are TGTGCCAGCAGTCACGCAACCTCCTATGGCTACACCTTC.

The genes are TRBV7-2 and TRBJ2-3; D could derive from TRBD1 or TRBD2 (5 bases each). The CDR3 spans 18 residues. V lost 1 base to trimming and J lost 0 bases, with 17 bases between them. Germline-derived CDR1 and CDR2 are SGHTA and FQGNSA. CDR3 DNA: TGTGCCAGCAGCTTAGTCATTCCGGGGCTCCTTAGCACAGATACGCAGTATTTT. Amino acids: CASSLVIPGLLSTDTQYF.

V gene TRBV9 combines with J gene TRBJ1-1; D is uncertain. The germline CDR1 and CDR2 sequences are SGDLS and YYNGEE. This CDR3 spans 13 amino acids. The V end was cut by 4 bases, the J end by 4 bases, with 11 bases between. Written as DNA, the CDR3 is TGTGCCAGCAGCCCTCCGGACGGCACTGAAGCTTTCTTT. This encodes CASSPPDGTEAFF.

The chain joins TRBV27 to TRBJ2-3, with 15 bases lining up with TRBD2. Trimming cost V 3 bases and J 3 bases; bases outside gene matches: 13. The germline gives CDR1 MNHEY, CDR2 SMNVEV (reference sequence). This CDR3 has 20 amino acids. CDR3 nucleotides: TGTGCCAGCAGTTTCCCCGGACTAGCGGGAGGGGCTAACCGGACAGATACGCAGTATTTT. It codes for CASSFPGLAGGANRTDTQYF.

V gene TRBV6-1 combines with J gene TRBJ2-1; 8 bases fit TRBD1. This CDR3 is 15 amino acids long. CDR1 is MNHNS, CDR2 SASEGT, per germline. With 1 base clipped from V and 15 bases from J, the junction kept 14 bases outside the gene matches. The CDR3 region is CASSEGVTGVYGRFF. The DNA for the CDR3 is TGTGCCAGCAGTGAAGGGGTGACAGGGGTATACGGCCGGTTCTTC.

This chain joins TRBV5-8 and TRBJ1-5, with TRBD1 as a possible D gene (5 bases). Germline CDR1 and CDR2: SGHTS and YDEGEE. The CDR3 spans 15 residues. V lost 2 bases and J lost 7, with 16 bases in between. The CDR3 loop reads CASSFYGTPLQPQHF. The CDR3 DNA follows: TGTGCCAGCAGCTTTTACGGGACCCCCCTACAGCCCCAGCATTTT.

Only one count was recorded for this clone. This sequence joins TRBV2 and TRBJ2-7, with D unresolved. The V end was cut by 2 bases, the J end by 6 bases, with 11 bases between. In germline, CDR1 is SNHLY, CDR2 FYNNEI. The length of the CDR3 is 13 residues. The CDR3 DNA reads TGTGCCAGCAGTGAAAGAGGAGATCTCGAGCAGTACTTC. It is translated as CASSERGDLEQYF.

The chain combines TRBV6-1 with TRBJ2-7; D uncertain. The CDR3 covers 16 residues. Per the germline V gene, CDR1 is MNHNS and CDR2 is SASEGT. V was clipped by 3 bases and J by 6 bases, with 21 bases between them. CDR3 protein: CASSERFQGPFLEQYF. As DNA, the CDR3 is TGTGCCAGCAGTGAGAGATTTCAAGGACCGTTTCTCGAGCAGTACTTC.